Listed below are T cell receptor beta chains from one sample, sequenced in a study of blood T cell repertoires in COVID-19. Clones were sequenced by immunoSEQ multiplex PCR, and TCRdb holds only the in-frame ones, with some missing. The sample has under 150,000 clones; about 88% are singletons. Sequencing used peripheral blood. These receptors were taken from a woman between 70 and 85 years old who had recovered from COVID-19. CDR3s include the opening cysteine and the closing phenylalanine or tryptophan. D genes are given only for firm matches. Rows may omit the clone size; those that give it use once, few, many or a size class.

J gene: TRBJ2-2
clone size: NA
V gene: TRBV29-1
D gene: NA
CDR3 DNA: TGCAGCGTAGGGGCCCGAACCGGGGAGCTGTTTTTT
CDR3 protein: CSVGARTGELFF

J gene: TRBJ2-7
clone size: NA
V gene: TRBV7-2
D gene: TRBD1
CDR3 DNA: TGTGCCAGTAAGGGACAGGGGTACCACGAGCAGTACTTC
CDR3 protein: CASKGQGYHEQYF

J gene: TRBJ1-3
clone size: few
V gene: TRBV6-6
D gene: NA
CDR3 DNA: TGTGCCAGCAGGGCCGTCTCTGGAAACACCATATATTTT
CDR3 protein: CASRAVSGNTIYF

J gene: TRBJ2-5
clone size: NA
V gene: TRBV5-1
D gene: TRBD1
CDR3 DNA: TGCGCCAGCAGCGAAGGGGGCAACCTGGAGACCCAGTACTTC
CDR3 protein: CASSEGGNLETQYF

J gene: TRBJ2-5
clone size: NA
V gene: TRBV11-2
D gene: TRBD2
CDR3 DNA: TGTGCCAGCAGCTTAGTGGTGGGGGGGATCCAAGAGACCCAGTACTTC
CDR3 protein: CASSLVVGGIQETQYF

J gene: TRBJ2-2
clone size: NA
V gene: TRBV10-3
D gene: NA
CDR3 DNA: TGTGCCACCCGCGGTTACGGCGACACCGGGGAGCTGTTTTTT
CDR3 protein: CATRGYGDTGELFF

J gene: TRBJ1-1
clone size: NA
V gene: TRBV6-1
D gene: NA
CDR3 DNA: TGTGCCAGCAGTGAAGAAGCGGCTCTTAATCCGAACACTGAAGCTTTCTTT
CDR3 protein: CASSEEAALNPNTEAFF

J gene: TRBJ2-2
clone size: once
V gene: TRBV2
D gene: NA
CDR3 DNA: TGTGCCAGCAGGGTGGATCGACAGGTGGGGGACACCGGGGAGCTGTTTTTT
CDR3 protein: CASRVDRQVGDTGELFF

J gene: TRBJ1-1
clone size: NA
V gene: TRBV10-2
D gene: NA
CDR3 DNA: TGCGCCAGCAAATCTAACGCGGAAGCTTTCTTT
CDR3 protein: CASKSNAEAFF

J gene: TRBJ2-1
clone size: few
V gene: TRBV3-1/TRBV3-2
D gene: NA
CDR3 DNA: TGTGCCAGCAGCCCCATTTATCTAGGGCGGGGCGATGAGCAGTTCTTC
CDR3 protein: CASSPIYLGRGDEQFF

J gene: TRBJ2-2
clone size: NA
V gene: TRBV5-6
D gene: NA
CDR3 DNA: TGTGCCAGCAGTCAGCTAGTTAACACCGGGGAGCTGTTTTTT
CDR3 protein: CASSQLVNTGELFF

J gene: TRBJ1-3
clone size: NA
V gene: TRBV7-9
D gene: NA
CDR3 DNA: TGTGCCAGCCGTCAGGGGTACTCTGGAAACACCATATATTTT
CDR3 protein: CASRQGYSGNTIYF

J gene: TRBJ1-6
clone size: NA
V gene: TRBV7-3
D gene: TRBD1
CDR3 DNA: TGTGCCAGCAGCTCGCGACCGGGACAGGAACCCCTCCACTTT
CDR3 protein: CASSSRPGQEPLHF

J gene: TRBJ2-5
clone size: NA
V gene: TRBV9
D gene: TRBD1
CDR3 DNA: TGTGCCAGCAGCGTGGCAGGGGGCGGGGAGACCCAGTACTTC
CDR3 protein: CASSVAGGGETQYF

J gene: TRBJ1-1
clone size: NA
V gene: TRBV11-2
D gene: NA
CDR3 DNA: TGTGCCAGCAGCTTAGCCCCCAGGAACACTGAAGCTTTCTTT
CDR3 protein: CASSLAPRNTEAFF

J gene: TRBJ2-7
clone size: NA
V gene: TRBV6-2/TRBV6-3
D gene: NA
CDR3 DNA: TGTGCCAGCAGCCAATCGGGAAGACCGGCGGTTTTGTTC
CDR3 protein: CASSQSGRPAVLF

J gene: TRBJ2-7
clone size: NA
V gene: TRBV30
D gene: NA
CDR3 DNA: TGTGCCGGGGGTCCTAGCCCCTACGAGCAGTACTTC
CDR3 protein: CAGGPSPYEQYF

J gene: TRBJ2-5
clone size: NA
V gene: TRBV19
D gene: TRBD1
CDR3 DNA: TGTGCCAGTAGTGTAGTCGACAGGGCGAATTTCCAAGAGACCCAGTACTTC
CDR3 protein: CASSVVDRANFQETQYF

J gene: TRBJ1-6
clone size: NA
V gene: TRBV19
D gene: TRBD1
CDR3 DNA: TGTGCCAGTAGTAGAGGGACAGTCTATAATTCACCCCTCCACTTT
CDR3 protein: CASSRGTVYNSPLHF

J gene: TRBJ1-6
clone size: once
V gene: TRBV4-2
D gene: NA
CDR3 DNA: TGTGCCAGCAGCCCAATGACAATCGGCGATTCACCCCTCCACTTT
CDR3 protein: CASSPMTIGDSPLHF

J gene: TRBJ2-3
clone size: NA
V gene: TRBV6-4
D gene: TRBD2
CDR3 DNA: TGTGCCAGCAGTGAGACCGGGGGGACAGATACGCAGTATTTT
CDR3 protein: CASSETGGTDTQYF

J gene: TRBJ2-2
clone size: NA
V gene: TRBV6-6
D gene: NA
CDR3 DNA: TGTGCCAGCAGTTACTCGGCAACCGCGGACACCGGGGAGCTGTTTTTT
CDR3 protein: CASSYSATADTGELFF